The 16 T cell receptor beta chains below all came from one sample that was sequenced in a study of CD8+ T cells in alopecia areata. Using CD4, CD8alpha, NKG2D, NKG2ACE and other markers, pooled cutaneous lymph node cells were sorted. Sequencing relied on a cDNA template that was reverse transcribed from extracted RNA. TCRdb's table, derived via immunoSEQ multiplex PCR, lists solely in-frame clones and lacks some. In total the sample includes more than 250,000 clones, none of them seen once. The sample comprised CD4+ T cells sorted from a lymph node. The receptor source for this set is a C3H/HeJ mouse with alopecia areata. The MHC haplotype of this mouse line is H2-k.

This clone was picked up a small number of times. Any gene name here is a mouse gene name. The read falls 4 residues short of the CDR3 end, and the missing part is taken from the germline J gene. The rearrangement uses TRBV5 and TRBJ2-2, with 7 bases matching TRBD2. Germline-derived CDR1 and CDR2 are LGHNA and YNLKQL (reference sequence). The CDR3 sequence is 17 residues long. V trimming: 1 base; J trimming: 0 bases; junction bases outside the gene matches: 5. The CDR3 bases that were read are TGTGCCAGCAGCCAAGCGGGGGGGGTAGCAAACACCGGG. Its protein is CASSQAGGVANTG. The entire CDR3 sequence reads CASSQAGGVANTGQLYF.

Points on this clone: Mouse gene names apply. The CDR3 end falls 4 residues outside the read, so it is completed with the germline J gene. This sample also contains other DNA sequences that code for the same CDR3. This chain links TRBV13-2 with TRBJ2-5; D is possibly TRBD1 (5 bases). Germline V CDR1 and CDR2: NNHNN, SYGAGS (reference sequence). V was trimmed by 2 bases and J by 1 base, leaving 5 bases between them. This CDR3 is 13 amino acids long. The CDR3 sequence is CASGDRDQDTQYF. The CDR3 DNA, read in part, is TGTGCCAGCGGTGACAGGGACCAAGAC.

A word on this clone: The genes are named according to mouse. Coverage ceases 4 residues before the CDR3 finishes, and the germline J gene fills in the end. The chain couples TRBV5 to TRBJ2-1, with D tentatively TRBD1 (6 bases). Germline V CDR1 and CDR2: LGHNA, YNLKQL (reference sequence). The CDR3 runs to 14 residues. The CDR3 spells CASSQAQGGAEQFF. The covered CDR3 bases are TGTGCCAGCAGCCAAGCACAGGGTGGAGCT.

A note on this clone: Each gene name is a mouse one. The read ends 4 residues before the CDR3 terminus; that terminus is restored from the germline J gene. This chain links TRBV1 with TRBJ2-5; D is unclear. Germline V gives CDR1 NSQYPW, CDR2 LRSPGD (reference sequence). The CDR3 has 13 amino acids. The sequenced CDR3 bases are TGCACCTGCAGTGGTAGCAGGAGGGAC. Its protein is CTCSGSRRD. Given in full, the CDR3 is CTCSGSRRDTQYF.

This clone was seen only a few times. Gene and germline names: mouse. The read terminates 4 residues ahead of where the CDR3 ends, so the germline J gene completes it. The chain combines TRBV31 with TRBJ1-2, with 10 bases lining up with TRBD1. CDR3 length: 14 residues. Trimming cost V 1 base and J 3 bases; bases outside gene matches: 2. CDR1 and CDR2 from the germline V gene are GKSSPN and SITVG. The DNA read from the CDR3 is TGTGCCTGGAGTCGACAGGGGGCGGACTCC. Translated: CAWSRQGADS. The entire CDR3 is CAWSRQGADSDYTF.

On this clone itself: Here the gene names and germline are mouse. The sequence runs out 4 residues before the end of the CDR3; the remainder is reconstructed from the germline J gene. The V gene is TRBV17, the J gene TRBJ2-2; D possibly corresponds to TRBD2 (5 bases). The germline V gene has CDR1 MNHDT and CDR2 YYDKIL. This CDR3 is built from 14 residues. Trimming removed 2 bases at V and 4 bases at J, with 8 bases between. CDR3 amino acids: CASSRMGFTGQLYF. The sequenced CDR3 bases are TGTGCTAGCAGTAGAATGGGGTTCACCGGG.

This clone was detected a few times. Any gene name here is a mouse gene name. From the germline J gene comes the end of the CDR3, since the read stops 4 residues before it. Other nucleotide sequences from this sample produce the same CDR3. This chain uses TRBV19 with TRBJ2-3; TRBD1 matches 9 bases. Looked up from germline, CDR1 is FNHDT and CDR2 is SITEND (reference sequence). Trimming cost V 0 bases and J 4 bases; bases outside gene matches: 3. CDR3 size: 15 residues. The CDR3 spells CASSIGGTGPETLYF. The CDR3 bases that were read are TGTGCCAGCAGTATAGGGGGGACAGGGCCAGAA.

Comments on this clone: The gene names here belong to mouse. The CDR3 is cut off 4 residues early in the read; its end comes from the germline J gene. Other DNA sequences in the same sample also yield this CDR3. V and J are TRBV1 and TRBJ2-7; TRBD1 might be the D (7 bases). Trimming left V 0 bases short and J 3 bases short, with 9 bases between. The CDR3 runs 14 residues. Germline lookup yields CDR1 NSQYPW and CDR2 LRSPGD (reference sequence). The covered CDR3 bases are TGCACCTGCAGTGCAGATCAGGGGGGCTAT. This sequence encodes CTCSADQGGY. The entire CDR3 reads CTCSADQGGYEQYF.

Concerning this clone itself: Genes and germline come from the mouse. The read halts 4 residues ahead of the CDR3 end, with the missing end drawn from the germline J gene. Other nucleotide sequences in the sample specify the same CDR3. The genes are TRBV31 and TRBJ2-1; 7 bases are shared with TRBD2. Germline V CDR1 and CDR2: GKSSPN, SITVG. J gave up 4 bases and V 0 bases, and 6 bases lay outside the gene matches. This CDR3 has 15 residues. The CDR3 spells CAWSLDRGGYAEQFF. The CDR3 DNA, read in part, is TGTGCCTGGAGTCTAGACCGGGGGGGGTATGCT.

This clone was observed a few times. Mouse germline and gene names are used. The read terminates 4 residues ahead of where the CDR3 ends, so the germline J gene completes it. The rearrangement uses TRBV31 and TRBJ2-3; 9 nucleotides agree with TRBD2. Trimming at V came to 0 bases and at J to 2 bases, leaving 3 bases not matched to a gene. CDR3 length equals 15 residues. Germline V CDR1 and CDR2: GKSSPN, SITVG. This chain's CDR3 is CAWSLDWGPAETLYF. The sequenced part of the CDR3 DNA is TGTGCCTGGAGTCTAGACTGGGGGCCTGCAGAA.

In this sample, this clone turned up a few times. Gene names are the mouse ones. The CDR3 loop is CASSPVAETLYF. CDR3 bases read: TGTGCCAGCAGCCCTGTTGCAGAA. The V and J genes are TRBV19 and TRBJ2-3; D gene ambiguous. The observed sequence ends 4 residues before the CDR3 terminus, with the missing tail filled in from the germline J gene. The V gene's germline CDR1 is FNHDT and CDR2 SITEND (reference sequence). V lost 5 bases and J 2 bases, leaving 6 bases between the germline ends. This CDR3 contains 12 residues.

Note on this clone: Gene names and germline refer to mouse. Read sequence stops 4 residues before the CDR3 end, and the germline J gene provides the missing end. The sample contains more than one DNA sequence encoding this CDR3. The V and J genes are TRBV13-2 and TRBJ2-7, with 9 bases identical to TRBD2. The CDR3 is made up of 15 amino acids. Looked up from germline, CDR1 is NNHNN and CDR2 is SYGAGS (reference sequence). The CDR3 sequence is CASGDAGWGGYEQYF. The DNA read from the CDR3 is TGTGCCAGCGGTGATGCGGGCTGGGGGGGTTAT.

To note about this clone: The germline and genes are mouse ones. From the germline J gene comes the end of the CDR3, since the read stops 4 residues before it. This sample also contains other DNA sequences that code for the same CDR3. J is TRBJ2-5 and V is TRBV31, with a possible D match to TRBD1 (6 bases). Per the germline V gene, CDR1 is GKSSPN and CDR2 is SITVG. The CDR3 is made up of 15 amino acids. Deletions cut 1 base from V and 0 bases from J, with 11 bases between. CDR3 bases read: TGTGCCTGGAGTCCTCGGACAGTTAACCAAGAC. It specifies CAWSPRTVNQD. The CDR3 reads in full as CAWSPRTVNQDTQYF.

There are a few counts of this clone. Germline and genes: mouse. The CDR3 end is not reached by the read, which stops 4 residues before it; the germline J gene fills it in. The chain couples TRBV5 to TRBJ2-3; 9 bases are a match to TRBD1. The CDR3 is 15 amino acids. Germline V gene lookup returns CDR1 LGHNA and CDR2 YNLKQL (reference sequence). After removal of 0 bases from V and 4 bases from J, the junction contained 2 bases not matched to a gene. The DNA read from the CDR3 is TGTGCCAGCAGCCAAGATGGGACAGGGCCAGAA. Amino acids: CASSQDGTGPE. The whole CDR3 region reads CASSQDGTGPETLYF.

As regards this clone: Gene names are mouse gene names. The read gets to within 4 residues of the CDR3 end, and the germline J gene fills in the rest. The gene calls are TRBV3 and TRBJ2-5; 9 bases line up with TRBD1. The CDR3 is 15 residues long. The V gene's germline CDR1 is SNHLY and CDR2 FYNGKV (reference sequence). With V trimmed by 3 bases and J by 1 base, 2 bases remained unmatched. CDR3 sequence: CASSFDRGDQDTQYF. CDR3 DNA, as far as it was read: TGTGCCAGCAGCTTTGACAGGGGGGACCAAGAC.

This clone came up a few times. Mouse gene names and germline throughout. The sequenced fragment ends 4 residues before the CDR3 boundary, so the rest is inferred from the germline J gene. Other DNA sequences of this sample code for an identical CDR3. The chain recombines TRBV13-2 with TRBJ2-1; 9 bases agree with TRBD1. Germline CDR1 reads NNHNN; CDR2 reads SYGAGS (reference sequence). J lost 1 base, V lost 5 bases, and 1 base had no gene match. The CDR3 spans 14 residues. The CDR3 DNA, read in part, is TGTGCCAGCGGGACAGGGGGGAACTATGCT. This sequence encodes CASGTGGNYA. The full CDR3 protein is CASGTGGNYAEQFF.